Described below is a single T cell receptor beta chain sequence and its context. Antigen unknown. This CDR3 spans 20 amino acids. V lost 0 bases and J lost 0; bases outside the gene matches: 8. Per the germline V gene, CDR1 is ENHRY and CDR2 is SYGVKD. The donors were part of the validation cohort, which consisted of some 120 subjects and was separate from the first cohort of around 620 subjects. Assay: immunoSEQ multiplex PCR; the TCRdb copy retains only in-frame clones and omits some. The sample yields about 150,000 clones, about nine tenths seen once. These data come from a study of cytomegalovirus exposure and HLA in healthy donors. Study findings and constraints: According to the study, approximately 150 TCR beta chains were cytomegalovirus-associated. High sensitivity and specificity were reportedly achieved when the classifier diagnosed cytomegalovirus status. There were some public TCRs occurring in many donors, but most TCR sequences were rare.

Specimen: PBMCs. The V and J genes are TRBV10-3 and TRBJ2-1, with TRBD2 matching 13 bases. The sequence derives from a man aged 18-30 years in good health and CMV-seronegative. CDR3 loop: CAISESLTSGRGSSYNEQFF. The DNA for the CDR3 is TGTGCCATCAGTGAGTCGTTAACTAGCGGGAGGGGAAGCTCCTACAATGAGCAGTTCTTC.